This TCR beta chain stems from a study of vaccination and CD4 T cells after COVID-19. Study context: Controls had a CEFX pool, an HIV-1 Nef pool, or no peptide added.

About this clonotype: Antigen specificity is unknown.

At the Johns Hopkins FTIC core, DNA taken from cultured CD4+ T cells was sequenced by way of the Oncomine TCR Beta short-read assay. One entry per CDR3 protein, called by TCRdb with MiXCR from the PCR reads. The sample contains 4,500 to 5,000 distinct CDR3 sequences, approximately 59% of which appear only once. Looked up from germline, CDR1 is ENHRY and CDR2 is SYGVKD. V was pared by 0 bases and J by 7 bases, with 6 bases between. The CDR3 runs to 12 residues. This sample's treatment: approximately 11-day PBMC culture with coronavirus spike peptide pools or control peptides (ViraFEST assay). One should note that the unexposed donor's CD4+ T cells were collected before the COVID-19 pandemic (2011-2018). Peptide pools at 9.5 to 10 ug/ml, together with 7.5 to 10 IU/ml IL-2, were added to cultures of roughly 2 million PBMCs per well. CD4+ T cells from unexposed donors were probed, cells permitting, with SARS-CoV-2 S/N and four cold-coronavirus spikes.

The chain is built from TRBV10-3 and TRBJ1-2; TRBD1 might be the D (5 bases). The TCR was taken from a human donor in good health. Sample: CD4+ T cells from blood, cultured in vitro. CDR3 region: CAISESGAGYTF. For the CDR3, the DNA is TGTGCCATCAGTGAGTCAGGGGCTGGCTACACCTTC.